This TCR beta chain was captured by sequencing in a study of blood T cell repertoires in COVID-19. Germline V CDR1 and CDR2: MNHNY, SVGAGI (reference sequence). The CDR3 consists of 14 residues. Unmatched junction bases numbered 6, after V lost 5 bases and J lost 4 bases. Generated by immunoSEQ multiplex PCR, the TCRdb table keeps only in-frame clones and is missing some. The sample shows about 280,000 clones, 86% of them seen only once. Source material: peripheral blood. The sequence was collected from a woman in her twenties or thirties who had recovered from COVID-19. The chain joins TRBV6-6 to TRBJ2-5; TRBD1 matches at 8 bases. In nucleotides, the CDR3 is TGTGCCAGCAGTGACCCAGGGGGCGGAGAGACCCAGTACTTC. Translation: CASSDPGGGETQYF.